The T cell receptor (beta chain) under discussion was sequenced for a study of CD8+CD57+ T cells in acquired aplastic anemia. Study at large: Sorted CD4+ and CD8+ cells yielded roughly 3.5 ug of DNA on average. Findings and caveats of the study: Both patients and controls carried the same twenty-nine CD8+ CDR3 sequences.

Concerning this clonotype: No antigen is known for it.

Trimming shortened V by 3 bases and J by 2 bases, and 9 bases separated the two germline ends. The CDR3 is made up of 14 amino acids. Flow cytometry had shown expanded CD8+CD57+ cells in the patients chosen for sequencing. By the time of blood sampling, patients had still received no therapy. Template material for TCR beta VDJ and CDR3 profiling consisted of genomic DNA. TCRdb re-called the reads through MiXCR, storing one row per CDR3 protein. There are under 200,000 distinct CDR3 sequences in the sample; under 55% occur only once, and about 9.7% lies in the top ten. The gene calls are TRBV12-3 or TRBV12-4 and TRBJ2-3; maybe TRBD1 (5 bases). The TCR was taken from a human donor with aplastic anemia. The specimen sequenced was sorted CD4+, CD8+, or CD8+CD57+ T cells (not recorded which) from PBMCs. CDR3 nucleotides: TGTGCCAGCAGTTTGGGGCGGACCACAGATACGCAGTATTTT. It is translated as CASSLGRTTDTQYF.